This T cell receptor beta chain stems from a study of T cell repertoires in cytomegalovirus infection. Study background: CMV epitopes used comprised recently identified HLA-C-restricted ones and well-studied HLA-B-restricted ones. Signatures in public TCR beta sequences pointed to both CMV infection and matching HLA type.

General study results and limits: Carriage of CMV together with the relevant HLA was identifiable through cumulative public TCR beta family frequency. Clonotypes of TCR beta that were HLA-C-restricted and CMV-specific dominated the ex vivo response.

This clonotype has more than one count but fewer than ten. Its antigen is unknown. Using its own MiXCR run on the reads, TCRdb lists one record per CDR3 protein. The repertoire consists of 200,000 to 250,000 distinct CDR3 sequences, with about 39% occurring once and the leading ten covering roughly three fifths. The specimen comprised CD8+ T cells from cultured PBMCs, sampled from culture after CMV antigen stimulation. The TCR was taken from a human donor in good health (CMV status not recorded). Some clones in this sample may be carry-over from other donors' samples.

The DNA for the CDR3 is TGTGCCAGCAGCACACCACAGGGAGGTGACGAGGCTTTCTTT. Amino acids: CASSTPQGGDEAFF. The rearrangement links TRBV11-1 to TRBJ1-1, with D perhaps matching TRBD1 (6 bases). CDR1 is SGHAT and CDR2 is FQDESV in the germline V gene (reference sequence). The CDR3 runs 14 residues. Trimming removed 5 bases at V and 11 bases at J, with 21 bases between. The whole variable domain, remainder taken from reference TRBV11-1 and TRBJ1-1, is EAEVAQSPRYKITEKSQAVAFWCDPISGHATLYWYRQILGQGPELLVQFQDESVVDDSQLPKDRFSAERLKGVDSTLKIQPAELGDSAMYLCASSTPQGGDEAFFGQGTRLTVV.